The rows below give T cell receptor beta chains drawn from one sample of a study of metastatic and nonmetastatic thyroid tumors. TCRdb re-analyzed the PCR reads through MiXCR. The sample holds 15,000 to 20,000 clones, about 13% seen once. The specimen sequenced was blood. These receptors originate from a female donor with papillary thyroid cancer or a benign thyroid nodule (not recorded which). Some clones in this sample may be carry-over from other donors' samples. Both conserved end residues are part of each CDR3. Each record gives: V gene, D gene, CDR3 length, clone size, J gene, CDR3 protein, CDR3 DNA. D genes are given only for firm matches. Clone size is shown for a subset of rows, as once, few, many or a class of expanded clone.

TRBV28	.	17	.	TRBJ1-5	CASRGGGAVYGNQPQHF	TGTGCCTCCAGAGGGGGAGGCGCGGTATATGGCAATCAGCCCCAGCATTTT
TRBV28	.	17	few	TRBJ2-7	CASSFPGSSKGSYEQYF	TGTGCCAGCAGTTTCCCCGGGAGCAGTAAAGGTAGCTACGAGCAGTACTTC
TRBV6-5	TRBD1	17	few	TRBJ2-7	CASSYSPWTGGTYEQYF	TGTGCCAGCAGCTACTCCCCTTGGACAGGGGGAACCTACGAGCAGTACTTC
TRBV20-1	.	14	many	TRBJ1-5	CSAREGENYQPQHF	TGCAGTGCTAGAGAAGGGGAGAATTATCAGCCCCAGCATTTT
TRBV2	.	12	many	TRBJ2-3	CASSEARVTQYF	TGTGCCAGCAGTGAAGCGCGGGTAACGCAGTATTTT
TRBV5-8	TRBD1	16	many	TRBJ1-5	CASSPRTGSDYQPQHF	TGTGCCAGCAGCCCTCGGACAGGGAGTGATTATCAGCCCCAGCATTTT
TRBV19	.	16	.	TRBJ2-3	CAGSSRLTHVTDTQYF	TGTGCCGGTAGTTCCCGGCTTACCCACGTCACAGATACGCAGTATTTT
TRBV7-9	TRBD1	15	many	TRBJ1-2	CASSSQVGTVSGYTF	TGTGCCAGCAGCTCCCAAGTGGGGACAGTCAGTGGCTACACCTTC
TRBV14	TRBD1	16	many	TRBJ1-2	CASSQGPGTGLYGYTF	TGTGCCAGCAGCCAAGGGCCGGGGACAGGGCTCTATGGCTACACCTTC
TRBV28	.	8	.	TRBJ2-1	CASGEQFF	TGTGCCAGCGGTGAGCAGTTCTTC
TRBV5-1	.	15	many	TRBJ1-2	CATKTGADPNYGYTF	TGCGCCACCAAAACGGGGGCCGACCCAAACTATGGCTACACCTTC
TRBV20-1	.	18	many	TRBJ2-5	CSARDLGGADWGQETQYF	TGCAGTGCTAGAGATCTTGGGGGGGCTGATTGGGGCCAAGAGACCCAGTACTTC
TRBV15	.	16	.	TRBJ2-7	CATSRVSSGRKGEQYF	TGTGCCACCAGCAGAGTTTCCAGTGGACGGAAGGGCGAGCAGTACTTC
TRBV5-6	.	14	.	TRBJ2-7	CASSLGGPIYEQYF	TGTGCCAGCAGCTTGGGGGGGCCTATCTACGAGCAGTACTTC
TRBV28	.	13	.	TRBJ2-5	CASVRTAQETQYF	TGTGCCAGCGTCAGGACGGCACAAGAGACCCAGTACTTC
TRBV2	.	15	.	TRBJ2-3	CASGGLGRISDTQYF	TGTGCCAGCGGGGGTCTCGGGCGGATCTCAGATACGCAGTATTTT
TRBV28	.	12	medium-sized	TRBJ1-1	CASSGPGTEAFF	TGTGCCAGCAGTGGTCCCGGGACTGAAGCTTTCTTT
TRBV3-1	.	16	many	TRBJ2-1	CASSRTDAGSYNEQFF	TGTGCCAGCAGCCGCACCGACGCCGGCTCCTACAATGAGCAGTTCTTC
TRBV7-8	.	14	many	TRBJ1-1	CASSLSRMNTEAFF	TGTGCCAGCAGCTTATCTCGGATGAACACTGAAGCTTTCTTT
TRBV6-2/TRBV6-3	.	16	medium-sized	TRBJ1-1	CASSYASGHWNTEAFF	TGTGCCAGCAGTTACGCGTCGGGACACTGGAACACTGAAGCTTTCTTT
TRBV5-1	TRBD1	13	.	TRBJ1-2	CASSLSGQELYTF	TGCGCCAGCAGCTTGTCTGGACAGGAGCTCTACACCTTC
TRBV4-1	TRBD1	17	many	TRBJ2-7	CASSQEIAAQGAYEQYF	TGCGCCAGCAGCCAAGAAATTGCGGCCCAGGGGGCCTACGAGCAGTACTTC
TRBV6-2/TRBV6-3	.	15	medium-sized	TRBJ2-1	CASRRSGTNYNEQFF	TGTGCCAGCAGGAGATCCGGGACCAATTACAATGAGCAGTTCTTC
TRBV11-1	.	16	.	TRBJ2-1	CASGVWGPSSYNEQFF	TGTGCCAGCGGGGTGTGGGGGCCGAGCTCCTACAATGAGCAGTTCTTC
TRBV28	.	11	.	TRBJ1-1	CADDPQTEACF	TGTGCCGACGACCCCCAGACAGAAGCTTGCTTT
TRBV19	.	14	many	TRBJ1-5	CATAADYSNQPQHF	TGTGCCACCGCTGCCGATTATAGCAATCAGCCCCAGCATTTT
TRBV18	.	14	many	TRBJ2-7	CASSRAADSYEQYF	TGTGCCAGCTCGCGGGCGGCGGACTCCTACGAGCAGTACTTC
TRBV5-6	TRBD2	17	.	TRBJ2-5	CASSLPGLARDHQTQYF	TGTGCCAGCAGCTTGCCGGGACTAGCGAGGGACCATCAGACCCAGTACTTC
TRBV5-1	.	14	many	TRBJ2-3	CASSLLGSTDTQYF	TGCGCCAGCAGCTTACTGGGCTCCACAGATACGCAGTATTTT
TRBV5-1	TRBD1	15	many	TRBJ1-1	CASSLRSTGDTEAFF	TGCGCCAGCAGCTTGCGATCGACAGGGGACACTGAAGCTTTCTTT
TRBV2	.	13	many	TRBJ1-6	CASNEAVNSPLHF	TGTGCCAGCAATGAGGCAGTTAATTCACCCCTCCACTTT
TRBV11-1	TRBD1	16	many	TRBJ1-1	CASSPKGRGRDTEAFF	TGTGCCAGCAGCCCAAAAGGGAGGGGGCGAGATACTGAAGCTTTCTTT
TRBV24-1	.	14	many	TRBJ1-2	CATSDSQRALDYTF	TGTGCCACCAGTGACTCCCAGAGGGCCCTAGACTACACCTTC
TRBV20-1	.	15	.	TRBJ2-7	CSADPTGSQGYEQYF	TGCAGTGCTGACCCAACCGGCTCCCAGGGCTACGAGCAGTACTTC
TRBV7-2	.	12	many	TRBJ2-5	CASSLAAGTQYF	TGTGCCAGCAGCTTAGCGGCTGGGACCCAGTACTTC
TRBV4-2	.	16	many	TRBJ2-1	CASSPGGGFRGDEQFF	TGTGCCAGCAGCCCCGGTGGGGGGTTTAGAGGGGATGAGCAGTTCTTC
TRBV12-3/TRBV12-4	TRBD1	17	few	TRBJ2-2	CASTVYGTGGSSGELFF	TGTGCCAGCACGGTTTACGGGACAGGGGGTAGTTCCGGGGAGCTGTTTTTT
TRBV19	.	13	many	TRBJ1-5	CASRDRPNQPQHF	TGTGCCAGTAGGGACCGACCCAATCAGCCCCAGCATTTT
TRBV20-1	.	13	many	TRBJ2-5	CSASSLGPETQYF	TGCAGTGCTAGCTCGCTGGGTCCAGAGACCCAGTACTTC
TRBV7-2	.	15	many	TRBJ1-1	CASSPIGGDGVEAFF	TGTGCCAGCAGCCCTATTGGGGGTGATGGGGTAGAAGCTTTCTTT
TRBV27	TRBD1	16	few	TRBJ1-6	CASSIRTGKVVSPLHF	TGTGCCAGCAGTATCCGGACAGGGAAGGTGGTTTCACCCCTCCACTTT
TRBV9	.	14	many	TRBJ1-2	CASTILGGFRGYTF	TGTGCCAGCACCATCCTCGGGGGGTTCCGTGGCTACACCTTC
TRBV3-1	TRBD1	18	many	TRBJ2-7	CASSQSPFTGGLSYEQYF	TGTGCCAGCAGCCAGAGCCCATTCACAGGGGGTCTCTCCTACGAGCAGTACTTC
TRBV30	TRBD2	15	.	TRBJ2-7	CAWSPVAGGRYEQYF	TGTGCCTGGAGTCCGGTAGCGGGAGGAAGGTACGAGCAGTACTTC
TRBV7-2	TRBD2	15	many	TRBJ2-1	CASSWLAGGYNEQFF	TGTGCCAGCAGCTGGTTGGCGGGAGGGTACAATGAGCAGTTCTTC
TRBV19	.	14	.	TRBJ2-7	CASSMSPSSYEQYF	TGTGCCAGTAGTATGTCCCCGAGCTCCTACGAGCAGTACTTC
TRBV20-1	.	14	many	TRBJ2-1	CSAWGGLANNEQFF	TGCAGTGCTTGGGGCGGGCTAGCAAACAATGAGCAGTTCTTC
TRBV11-3	.	13	many	TRBJ2-1	CASSQSSYNEQFF	TGTGCCAGCAGCCAGTCCTCCTACAATGAGCAGTTCTTC
TRBV18	.	14	.	TRBJ2-7	CASSPRGLCYEQYF	TGTGCCAGCTCACCAAGAGGGCTCTGCTACGAGCAGTACTTC
TRBV2	.	15	many	TRBJ2-3	CASGRLEPGTDTQYF	TGTGCCAGCGGACGCCTCGAACCAGGCACAGATACGCAGTATTTT
TRBV30	.	15	.	TRBJ2-3	CTWRLRLWGTDTQYF	TGCACCTGGAGACTCCGCCTCTGGGGCACAGATACGCAGTATTTT
TRBV11-3	.	13	many	TRBJ1-2	CASSLLIGYGYTF	TGTGCCAGCAGCTTACTGATCGGCTATGGCTACACCTTC
TRBV19	TRBD1	16	many	TRBJ2-1	CASKWKDRGTYNEQFF	TGTGCCAGTAAATGGAAGGACAGGGGTACCTACAATGAGCAGTTCTTC
TRBV14	.	15	many	TRBJ1-4	CASSQTVATNEKLFF	TGTGCCAGCAGCCAGACAGTGGCAACTAATGAAAAACTGTTTTTT
TRBV7-9	.	15	.	TRBJ2-5	CASSLGYVRDETQYF	TGTGCCAGCAGCCTCGGCTACGTCAGGGATGAGACCCAGTACTTC
TRBV28	.	14	medium-sized	TRBJ2-7	CATFYPGTPYEQYF	TGTGCCACCTTCTACCCCGGGACCCCCTACGAGCAGTACTTC
TRBV19	.	13	many	TRBJ2-7	CASSYPSSYEQYF	TGTGCCAGTAGTTATCCTAGCTCCTACGAGCAGTACTTC
TRBV28	.	14	many	TRBJ2-3	CASSFVAGTDTQYF	TGTGCCAGCAGTTTCGTCGCTGGCACAGATACGCAGTATTTT
TRBV2	TRBD2	16	many	TRBJ2-5	CASISGLAGAQETQYF	TGTGCCAGCATCTCGGGACTAGCGGGAGCCCAAGAGACCCAGTACTTC